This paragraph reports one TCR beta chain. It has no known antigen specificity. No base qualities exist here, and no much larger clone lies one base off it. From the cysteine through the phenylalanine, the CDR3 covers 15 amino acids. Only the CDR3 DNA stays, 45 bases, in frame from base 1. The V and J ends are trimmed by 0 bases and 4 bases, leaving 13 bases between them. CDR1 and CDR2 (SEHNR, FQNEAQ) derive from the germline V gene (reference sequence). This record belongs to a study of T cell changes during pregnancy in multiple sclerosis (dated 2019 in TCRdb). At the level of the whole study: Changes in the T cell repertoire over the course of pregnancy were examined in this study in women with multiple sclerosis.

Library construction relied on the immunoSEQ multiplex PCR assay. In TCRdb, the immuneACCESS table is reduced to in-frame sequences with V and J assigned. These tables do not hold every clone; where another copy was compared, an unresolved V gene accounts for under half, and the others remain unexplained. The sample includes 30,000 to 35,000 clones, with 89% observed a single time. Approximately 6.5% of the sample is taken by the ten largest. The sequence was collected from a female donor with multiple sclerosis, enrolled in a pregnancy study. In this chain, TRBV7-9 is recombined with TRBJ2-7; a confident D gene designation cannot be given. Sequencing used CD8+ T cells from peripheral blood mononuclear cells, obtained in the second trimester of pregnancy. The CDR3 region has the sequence CASSLAGVGRYEQYF. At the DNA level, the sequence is TGTGCCAGCAGCTTAGCCGGTGTCGGTCGTTACGAGCAGTACTTC.